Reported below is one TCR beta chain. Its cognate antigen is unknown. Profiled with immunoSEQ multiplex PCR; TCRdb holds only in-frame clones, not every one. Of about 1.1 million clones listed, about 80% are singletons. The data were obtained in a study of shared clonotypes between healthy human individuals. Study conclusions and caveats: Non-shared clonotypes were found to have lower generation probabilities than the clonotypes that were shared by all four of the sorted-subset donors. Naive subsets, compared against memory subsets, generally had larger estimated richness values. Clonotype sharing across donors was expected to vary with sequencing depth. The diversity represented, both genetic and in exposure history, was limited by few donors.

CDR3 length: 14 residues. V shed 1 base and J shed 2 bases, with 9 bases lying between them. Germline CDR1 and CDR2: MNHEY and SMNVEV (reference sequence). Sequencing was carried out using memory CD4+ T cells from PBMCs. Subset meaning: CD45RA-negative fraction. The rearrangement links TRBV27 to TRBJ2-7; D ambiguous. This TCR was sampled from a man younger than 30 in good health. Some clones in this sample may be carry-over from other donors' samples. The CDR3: CASSLLGSAYEQYF. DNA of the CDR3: TGTGCCAGCAGTTTATTGGGATCCGCCTACGAGCAGTACTTC.